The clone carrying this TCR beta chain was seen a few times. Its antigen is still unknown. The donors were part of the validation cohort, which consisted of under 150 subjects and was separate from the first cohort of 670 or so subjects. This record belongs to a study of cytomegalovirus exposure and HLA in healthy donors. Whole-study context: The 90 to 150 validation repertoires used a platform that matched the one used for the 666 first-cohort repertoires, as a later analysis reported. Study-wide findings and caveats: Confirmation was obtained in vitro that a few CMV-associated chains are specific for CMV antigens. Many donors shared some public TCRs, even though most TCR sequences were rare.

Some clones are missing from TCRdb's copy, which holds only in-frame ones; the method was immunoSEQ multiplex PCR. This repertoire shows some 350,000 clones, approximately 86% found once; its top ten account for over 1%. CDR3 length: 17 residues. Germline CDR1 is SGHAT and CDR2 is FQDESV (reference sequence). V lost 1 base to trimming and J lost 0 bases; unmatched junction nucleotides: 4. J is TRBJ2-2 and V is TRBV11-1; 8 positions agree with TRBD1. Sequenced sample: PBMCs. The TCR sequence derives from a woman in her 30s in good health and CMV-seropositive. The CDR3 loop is CASSLGKQGANTGELFF. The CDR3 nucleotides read TGTGCCAGCAGCTTAGGCAAACAGGGGGCGAACACCGGGGAGCTGTTTTTT.